These 19 T cell receptor beta chains came from one sample sequenced in a study of cytomegalovirus exposure and HLA in healthy donors. The PCR ran on 60 Vbeta and 13 Jbeta primers. Sequencing was performed with immunoSEQ multiplex PCR; in TCRdb, only in-frame clones are kept and a portion is missing. Of fewer than 250,000 clones in the sample, 79% are singletons; the top ten hold about 1.6%. Material: PBMCs. Source of these receptors: a woman between 50 and 59 years old in good health and CMV-seronegative.

The chain is built from TRBV28 and TRBJ2-7, with 13 positions matching TRBD2. V trimming: 2 bases; J trimming: 3 bases; junction bases outside the gene matches: 10. In germline, CDR1 is MDHEN, CDR2 SYDVKM. The CDR3 contains 18 residues. The chain's CDR3 is CASSLRALGTSGNYEQYF. As DNA, the CDR3 is TGTGCCAGCAGTTTAAGGGCTTTGGGGACTAGCGGGAACTACGAGCAGTACTTC.

This rearrangement joins TRBV15 to TRBJ1-3, with a possible D match to TRBD1 (5 bases). CDR1 LNHNV and CDR2 YYDKDF come from the germline V gene (reference sequence). Trimming took 2 bases from V and 3 from J, leaving 8 bases between them. The CDR3 sequence is 14 residues long. The DNA for the CDR3 is TGTGCCACCAGCAGACAGGGTTTTGGAAACACCATATATTTT. Amino acids: CATSRQGFGNTIYF. The full variable domain, completed using reference TRBV15 and TRBJ1-3, is DAMVIQNPRYQVTQFGKPVTLSCSQTLNHNVMYWYQQKSSQAPKLLFHYYDKDFNNEADTPDNFQSRRPNTSFCFLDIRSPGLGDTAMYLCATSRQGFGNTIYFGEGSWLTVV.

The rearrangement uses TRBV19 and TRBJ1-5; 7 nucleotides line up with TRBD1. Germline V lookup: CDR1 LNHDA, CDR2 SQIVND (reference sequence). V lost 5 bases and J lost 6; bases outside the gene matches: 7. The CDR3 is made up of 14 amino acids. The CDR3 nucleotides read TGTGCCAGTAGTGTTGACAGGGTGGGTCAGCCCCAGCATTTT. It is translated as CASSVDRVGQPQHF. Variable domain in full (rest from reference TRBV19 and TRBJ1-5): DGGITQSPKYLFRKEGQNVTLSCEQNLNHDAMYWYRQDPGQGLRLIYYSQIVNDFQKGDIAEGYSVSREKKESFPLTVTSAQKNPTAFYLCASSVDRVGQPQHFGDGTRLSIL.

The chain combines TRBV6-5 with TRBJ1-1; D is uncertain. V was shortened by 3 bases and J by 10 bases, with 15 bases between the two germline ends. CDR3 length: 13 residues. Germline V lookup: CDR1 MNHEY, CDR2 SVGAGI. CDR3 amino acids: CASSYTPIAGAFF. For the CDR3, the DNA is TGTGCCAGCAGTTATACTCCTATTGCCGGAGCTTTCTTT.

In its sample, this clone was seen a few times. V and J are TRBV5-1 and TRBJ2-7; D may be TRBD1 (5 bases). Germline V CDR1 and CDR2: SGHRS, YFSETQ. The CDR3 has 16 amino acids. With 4 bases removed from V and 0 bases from J, the gap between germline ends came to 17 bases. The CDR3 protein is CASSHDSDLYSYEQYF. For the CDR3, the DNA is TGCGCCAGCAGCCATGACAGTGACTTATACTCCTACGAGCAGTACTTC.

This chain links TRBV7-8 with TRBJ2-1, with TRBD2 matching over 7 bases. Per germline, CDR1 SGHVS and CDR2 FQNEAQ. This CDR3 is 17 amino acids long. Germline trimming cut 1 base from V and 3 bases from J; bases unmatched to any gene: 9. The CDR3 sequence: CASSLGRAGQSYNEQFF. CDR3 coding DNA: TGTGCCAGCAGCTTAGGGCGAGCGGGGCAAAGCTACAATGAGCAGTTCTTC. Full variable domain (remainder filled in from reference TRBV7-8 and TRBJ2-1): GAGVSQSPRYKVAKRGQDVALRCDPISGHVSLFWYQQALGQGPEFLTYFQNEAQLDKSGLPSDRFFAERPEGSVSTLKIQRTQQEDSAVYLCASSLGRAGQSYNEQFFGPGTRLTVL.

A single count supports this clone. The V gene is TRBV20-1, the J gene TRBJ1-2, with D uncertain. Germline CDR1 reads DFQATT; CDR2 reads SNEGSKA (reference sequence). Trimming stripped 7 bases from V and 8 bases from J, with 14 bases between. The CDR3 totals 11 residues. CDR3 loop: CSGPLGVGYTF. CDR3 DNA sequence: TGCAGTGGGCCTCTCGGGGTAGGCTACACCTTC.

The V call is TRBV19, the J call TRBJ2-7, with D maybe TRBD2 (5 bases). The length of the CDR3 is 12 residues. The germline V gene has CDR1 LNHDA and CDR2 SQIVND (reference sequence). V lost 4 bases, J lost 13 bases, and 17 bases lay in between. In DNA, the CDR3 is TGTGCCAGTAGTACCCGCGGAGGCCGGGGATACTTC. Its translation: CASSTRGGRGYF.

V usage is TRBV4-2 and J usage is TRBJ1-1, with a tentative D call TRBD1 (5 bases). This CDR3 has 13 residues. Per germline, CDR1 LGHNA and CDR2 YNFKEQ. Trimming removed 5 bases from V and 4 bases from J, with 11 bases in between. In DNA form, the CDR3 reads TGTGCCAGCAGCTTGGCGGGGGTCACTGAAGCTTTCTTT. As protein: CASSLAGVTEAFF.

CDR3 bases: TGCAGTGTCCCGGGGTTCAATGAGCAGTTCTTC. Its translation is CSVPGFNEQFF. This chain uses TRBV20-1 with TRBJ2-1; tentative D call: TRBD2 (5 bases). The CDR3 runs to 11 residues. Per the germline V gene, CDR1 is DFQATT and CDR2 is SNEGSKA (reference sequence). The germline V and J ends were trimmed by 7 bases and 6 bases, with 10 bases remaining between them.

A note on this clone: This sample includes further DNA sequences coding for the same CDR3. The chain joins TRBV7-9 to TRBJ2-7; weak D call: TRBD2 (5 bases). CDR3 size: 14 residues. Germline CDR1 is SEHNR and CDR2 is FQNEAQ (reference sequence). V was clipped by 0 bases and J by 0 bases, with 6 bases between them. The CDR3 spells CASSLAGSSYEQYF. The CDR3 DNA is TGTGCCAGCAGCTTAGCGGGGAGCTCCTACGAGCAGTACTTC.

This clone was seen only once. The genes are TRBV4-2 and TRBJ2-5; 11 nucleotides line up with TRBD2. J lost 5 bases, V lost 0 bases, and 5 bases had no gene match. CDR3 length: 16 residues. Germline V gene data show CDR1 as LGHNA and CDR2 as YNFKEQ. Here the CDR3 reads CASSQDASGGSETQYF. CDR3 DNA: TGTGCCAGCAGCCAAGATGCTAGCGGGGGGTCGGAGACCCAGTACTTC.

The rearrangement uses TRBV6-1 and TRBJ2-2; a weak D match, TRBD1 (6 bases). Trimming took 2 bases from V and 6 from J, leaving 16 bases between them. The germline V gene encodes CDR1 MNHNS and CDR2 SASEGT. This CDR3 contains 16 residues. The CDR3: CASSERNRVLSGELFF. In nucleotides, the CDR3 is TGTGCCAGCAGTGAACGTAACAGGGTCTTGTCCGGGGAGCTGTTTTTT.

The rearrangement joins TRBV5-1 to TRBJ2-7; a weak D match, TRBD2 (5 bases). In germline, CDR1 is SGHRS, CDR2 YFSETQ. The germline V and J ends were trimmed by 9 bases and 5 bases, with 27 bases remaining between them. The CDR3 is 16 residues long. The CDR3 protein is CANRVPRAGLSNEQYF. The CDR3 DNA reads as TGCGCCAACAGAGTCCCCCGCGCGGGCCTGTCGAACGAGCAGTACTTC.

CDR3 nucleotides: TGTGCCAGCAGCCAGACGGGACAGGGCTATGGCTACACCTTC. It codes for CASSQTGQGYGYTF. The chain carries TRBV2 and TRBJ1-2; TRBD1 matches 9 bases. V shed 6 bases and J 4 bases; nucleotides not matched to a gene: 6. Germline values: CDR1 SNHLY, CDR2 FYNNEI. This CDR3 has 14 residues. The full variable domain, with the rest looked up from reference TRBV2 and TRBJ1-2, is EPEVTQTPSHQVTQMGQEVILRCVPISNHLYFYWYRQILGQKVEFLVSFYNNEISEKSEIFDDQFSVERPDGSNFTLKIRSTKLEDSAMYFCASSQTGQGYGYTFGSGTRLTVV.

The chain employs TRBV21-1 and TRBJ2-7; TRBD1 was called by the table and not checked on the DNA. TRBV21-1 is tagged as a pseudogene. There are 14 residues in the CDR3. The CDR3 loop is CASSPKKGAYEQYF. In DNA, the CDR3 is TGTGCCAGCAGCCCAAAAAAAGGGGCGTACGAGCAGTACTTC.

The chain carries TRBV11-1 and TRBJ2-7, with D unresolved. The V and J ends lost 1 base and 2 bases respectively, with 6 bases between them. This CDR3 region has 13 residues. CDR1 is SGHAT, CDR2 FQDESV, per germline (reference sequence). The CDR3 is CASSLDITYEQYF. CDR3 sequence (DNA): TGTGCCAGCAGCTTAGACATCACCTACGAGCAGTACTTC.

CDR3 nucleotides: TGTGCCAGTAGTAGAAACAGGGATCGAAATGGCTACACCTTC. The encoded protein is CASSRNRDRNGYTF. The chain joins TRBV19 to TRBJ1-2; a possible D gene is TRBD1 (6 bases). The CDR3 runs to 14 residues. The V end lost 4 bases, the J end lost 6 bases, and 15 bases lay between the germline ends. The germline gives CDR1 LNHDA, CDR2 SQIVND (reference sequence).

The J gene is TRBJ1-1, the V gene TRBV19; 7 bases align to TRBD1. The length of the CDR3 is 15 residues. V lost 6 bases to trimming and J lost 9 bases; unmatched junction nucleotides: 16. Germline CDR1 LNHDA, CDR2 SQIVND (reference sequence). The chain's CDR3 is CASRRDRINEGKAFF. Written as DNA, the CDR3 is TGTGCCAGTAGGCGGGACAGAATTAATGAGGGGAAAGCTTTCTTT.